One and the same sample provided the 10 T cell receptor beta chains below, sequenced in a study of blood T cell repertoires in COVID-19. The data were produced by immunoSEQ multiplex PCR, yet TCRdb's version contains in-frame clones alone and is incomplete. This repertoire shows 250,000 to 350,000 clones, 70% to 90% found once; its top ten account for 7.8%. The sequenced material came from peripheral blood. The receptors shown here come from a woman aged 45-60 years who had recovered from COVID-19.

This rearrangement joins TRBV6-2 or TRBV6-3 to TRBJ1-1; D possibly corresponds to TRBD1 (5 bases). The CDR3 is made up of 12 amino acids. Germline CDR1 reads MNHEY; CDR2 reads SVGEGT. V lost 2 bases to trimming and J lost 8 bases, with 9 bases between them. The DNA for the CDR3 is TGTGCCAGCAGTTACGGGGCCGGGGAAGCTTTCTTT. This translates into CASSYGAGEAFF.

The V and J genes are TRBV6-2 or TRBV6-3 and TRBJ1-1; the D is unclear. This CDR3 is built from 16 residues. Deletions cut 6 bases from V and 3 bases from J, with 20 bases between. Per germline, CDR1 MNHEY and CDR2 SVGEGT. CDR3 DNA sequence: TGTGCCAGCAGCCGACCCTCGCGAGGGATTGACACTGAAGCTTTCTTT. This translates into CASSRPSRGIDTEAFF.

The chain combines TRBV4-3 with TRBJ1-2, with D unclear. Trimming left V 1 base short and J 4 bases short, with 13 bases between. The germline V gene has CDR1 LGHNA and CDR2 YSLEER. This CDR3 has 15 amino acids. The CDR3 DNA follows: TGCGCCAGCAGCCAAGCGAGGGCTTATGGCTATGGCTACACCTTC. This sequence encodes CASSQARAYGYGYTF.

The table lists this clone with a few counts. V gene TRBV19 combines with J gene TRBJ1-1, with D uncertain. This CDR3 region has 14 residues. CDR1 is LNHDA, CDR2 SQIVND, per germline (reference sequence). V was trimmed by 6 bases and J by 2 bases, leaving 13 bases between them. The CDR3 DNA follows: TGTGCCAGTAGCTCAGTCGTGCTCAACACTGAAGCTTTCTTT. Its protein product is CASSSVVLNTEAFF.

The gene calls are TRBV27 and TRBJ2-1, with D possibly being TRBD1 (5 bases). The CDR3 totals 13 residues. Germline assignment: CDR1 MNHEY and CDR2 SMNVEV (reference sequence). Trimming stripped 6 bases from V and 7 bases from J, with 13 bases between. The CDR3 bases are TGTGCCAGCAGCTACTCCTGGACAAATGAGCAGTTCTTC. It translates to CASSYSWTNEQFF.

The genes are TRBV5-6 and TRBJ2-5; D possibly corresponds to TRBD2 (6 bases). Trimming shortened V by 2 bases and J by 4 bases, and 9 bases separated the two germline ends. Per germline, CDR1 SGHDT and CDR2 YYEEEE. The CDR3 covers 13 residues. The CDR3 DNA reads as TGTGCCAGCAGCTTACCTAGCGCAGAGACCCAGTACTTC. Translation: CASSLPSAETQYF. Drawing the rest from reference TRBV5-6 and TRBJ2-5, the complete variable domain is DAGVTQSPTHLIKTRGQQVTLRCSPKSGHDTVSWYQQALGQGPQFIFQYYEEEERQRGNFPDRFSGHQFPNYSSELNVNALLLGDSALYLCASSLPSAETQYFGPGTRLLVL.

The rearrangement links TRBV7-9 to TRBJ1-2; D not certain. The length of the CDR3 is 13 residues. V shed 5 bases and J shed 4 bases, with 11 bases lying between them. CDR1 and CDR2 from the germline V gene are SEHNR and FQNEAQ (reference sequence). The CDR3 loop reads CASSAGILYGYTF. The DNA of the CDR3 is TGTGCCAGCAGCGCCGGGATCCTCTATGGCTACACCTTC.

The rearrangement joins TRBV9 to TRBJ2-7, with 8 bases that match TRBD2. The CDR3 contains 14 residues. The V gene end was trimmed by 4 bases and the J gene end by 2 bases; junction bases not matched to a gene: 5. Germline CDR1 SGDLS, CDR2 YYNGEE. The CDR3 protein is CASSRSGNAYEQYF. CDR3 bases: TGTGCCAGCAGCCGTAGCGGGAACGCCTACGAGCAGTACTTC.

V and J are TRBV9 and TRBJ2-3, with TRBD1 as a possible D gene (5 bases). The CDR3 covers 16 residues. Germline V gives CDR1 SGDLS, CDR2 YYNGEE. Trimming removed 0 bases at V and 2 bases at J, with 13 bases between. CDR3 sequence: CASSVASTAPTDTQYF. The CDR3 DNA is TGTGCCAGCAGCGTAGCTTCGACAGCACCCACAGATACGCAGTATTTT.

The chain combines TRBV28 with TRBJ1-4; 8 nucleotides line up with TRBD1. From germline, CDR1 is MDHEN and CDR2 SYDVKM. V trimming: 7 bases; J trimming: 2 bases; junction bases outside the gene matches: 6. CDR3 length: 15 residues. As DNA, the CDR3 is TGTGCCAGCAACAGGGGGGGCCCGACTAATGAAAAACTGTTTTTT. It encodes CASNRGGPTNEKLFF.